The 8 T cell receptor beta chains given below trace back to one sample, sequenced in a study of blood T cells in healthy people across ages (dated by TCRdb to between 2014 and 2017). Library generation was performed with 5' RACE. The instrument was an Illumina HiSeq 2500. A second PCR of roughly 6 to 11 cycles was run with a J-beta primer mix and a sample-barcoded 5' primer. TCRdb reran the public reads through fastp at Q25 and MiXCR, keeping productive beta chains. Identical CDR3 protein sequences are pooled into one entry, listed with their most common genes and DNA. The sample table contains around 1.1 million distinct CDR3 sequences; only one count was recorded for more than 30% of them. 13% of the sample is in the top ten clones. Sequencing used blood. Source of these receptors: a man aged 18 to 30 in good health.

This rearrangement joins TRBV5-1 to TRBJ2-3; D ambiguous. The germline V and J ends were trimmed by 0 bases and 10 bases, with 9 bases remaining between them. Germline V gene sequence: CDR1 SGHRS, CDR2 YFSETQ. The CDR3 runs 12 residues. The CDR3: CASSLAGFSQYF. CDR3 DNA sequence: TGCGCCAGCAGCTTGGCGGGCTTTTCGCAGTATTTT.

This clonotype was seen more than once but under ten times. This rearrangement joins TRBV9 to TRBJ2-1; possible D gene TRBD1, 7 bases. Germline-derived CDR1 and CDR2 are SGDLS and YYNGEE. Deletions cut 3 bases from V and 4 bases from J, with 20 bases between. CDR3 length: 17 residues. CDR3 sequence: CASSGSGGGGSYNEQFF. CDR3 bases: TGTGCCAGCAGCGGGAGCGGTGGAGGGGGCTCATACAATGAGCAGTTCTTC.

The V gene is TRBV29-1, the J gene TRBJ2-7; D gene ambiguous. Gene TRBJ2-5 matches the end of the DNA better, so the J call may be wrong. This CDR3 is 15 amino acids long. Per the germline V gene, CDR1 is SQVTM and CDR2 is ANQGSEA. Written as DNA, the CDR3 is TGCAGCGTCGCTCCCTTAAAGGCCTTGGGTGAGACCCAGTACTTC. Residues: CSVAPLKALGETQYF.

In this sample, this clonotype turned up a few times. The CDR3 loop is CASSQEVHDYSGANVLTF. CDR3 sequence (DNA): TGTGCCAGCAGCCAAGAGGTCCACGATTACTCTGGGGCCAACGTCCTGACTTTC. The J gene is TRBJ2-6, the V gene TRBV4-2; D call uncertain. Germline V CDR1 and CDR2: LGHNA, YNFKEQ. This CDR3 has 18 amino acids. Deletions cut 0 bases from V and 0 bases from J, with 12 bases between.

This clonotype was detected only a few times. The rearrangement uses TRBV6-5 and TRBJ1-4; no clear D. The germline V and J ends were trimmed by 2 bases and 5 bases, with 3 bases remaining between them. The CDR3 runs 12 residues. In germline, CDR1 is MNHEY, CDR2 SVGAGI. The CDR3 reads CASSYPNEKLFF. CDR3 sequence (DNA): TGTGCCAGCAGTTACCCCAATGAAAAACTGTTTTTT.

The chain recombines TRBV12-3 or TRBV12-4 with TRBJ1-1; a weak D match, TRBD1 (5 bases). V was cut by 5 bases and J by 4 bases, with 14 bases left in between. The length of the CDR3 is 14 residues. CDR3 region: CASSPDFGGTEAFF. DNA of the CDR3: TGTGCCAGCAGTCCTGATTTCGGGGGCACTGAAGCTTTCTTT.

In this sample, this clonotype turned up many times. The chain has TRBV6-1 and TRBJ1-1, with D unresolved. Germline CDR1 MNHNS, CDR2 SASEGT. CDR3 length equals 10 residues. V gave up 8 bases and J gave up 1 base, with 2 bases separating them. The CDR3 sequence is CASGNTEAFF. CDR3 DNA sequence: TGTGCCAGCGGGAACACTGAAGCTTTCTTT.

About this clonotype: Mismatch with germline at one junction end may stem from a read error. The chain carries TRBV7-3 and TRBJ2-3, with D uncertain. Germline V lookup: CDR1 SGHTA, CDR2 FQGTGA. This CDR3 spans 16 amino acids. CDR3 sequence: CAGSPFRRLGTDTQYF. Written as DNA, the CDR3 is TGTGCCGGCAGCCCCTTCCGAAGATTGGGAACAGATACGCAGTATTTT.